This T cell receptor (beta chain) was found in a study of T cell responses to AZD1222 COVID-19 vaccine. Findings of the study overall: Donors in the cohort were predominantly white British and more often female, and clonal diversity was possibly underestimated.

The V gene's germline CDR1 is KGHSH and CDR2 LQKENI. The junction had 2 bases not matched to a gene; V was cut back by 4 bases and J by 6 bases. The CDR3 is made up of 14 amino acids. Here immunoSEQ multiplex PCR was the method, and the copy in TCRdb shows in-frame clones only, minus some. The repertoire holds about 120,000 clones, with about 90% as singletons. As regards this clone: Its antigen is unknown.

The chain is built from TRBV18 and TRBJ1-6; 8 bases map to TRBD1. The material was peripheral blood, obtained 28 days after the second AZD1222 dose. This clonotype was obtained from an adult who received the AZD1222 COVID-19 vaccine. The CDR3: CASSRTGSNSPLHF. CDR3 nucleotide sequence: TGTGCCAGCTCACGGACAGGGAGTAATTCACCCCTCCACTTT.